These 13 T cell receptor beta chains originate from one sample sequenced in a study of cytotoxic CD8 clonotypes in ibrutinib-treated CLL. Assay used: immunoSEQ multiplex PCR; TCRdb lists only in-frame clones, some missing. The sample lists some 130,000 clones; 80% to 90% were seen once. This material consisted of PBMCs, taken after 24 months of ibrutinib treatment. These receptors were collected from a human donor with chronic lymphocytic leukemia.

The V gene is TRBV19, the J gene TRBJ2-2, with D unclear. Germline V gene lookup returns CDR1 LNHDA and CDR2 SQIVND (reference sequence). The CDR3 spans 13 residues. The V and J ends lost 7 bases and 1 base respectively, with 7 bases between them. The CDR3 region has the DNA TGTGCCAGTAAGAGGCTGAACACCGGGGAGCTGTTTTTT. Translation gives CASKRLNTGELFF.

The V and J genes are TRBV28 and TRBJ1-5; 7 bases are a match to TRBD1. CDR1 MDHEN and CDR2 SYDVKM come from the germline V gene. J gave up 4 bases and V 6 bases, and 3 bases lay outside the gene matches. The CDR3 covers 13 residues. This chain's CDR3 is CASRQGRNQPQHF. The CDR3 DNA is TGTGCCAGCAGACAGGGGCGGAATCAGCCCCAGCATTTT.

The V gene is TRBV4-1, the J gene TRBJ2-7; 12 nucleotides line up with TRBD1. Germline CDR1 MGHRA, CDR2 YSYEKL. Trimming removed 4 bases from V and 3 bases from J; junction bases left unmatched: 1. The CDR3 spans 14 residues. The CDR3 reads CASSRDRGLYEQYF. CDR3 nucleotides: TGCGCCAGCAGCCGGGACAGGGGGCTCTACGAGCAGTACTTC.

V is TRBV10-3 and J is TRBJ2-5; 10 bases fit TRBD2. Germline values: CDR1 ENHRY, CDR2 SYGVKD. The CDR3 loop spans 16 amino acids. V shed 2 bases and J 5 bases; nucleotides not matched to a gene: 8. Here the CDR3 reads CAISEASLAGVETQYF. The CDR3 nucleotides read TGTGCCATCAGTGAGGCCAGCCTAGCGGGGGTGGAGACCCAGTACTTC.

The genes are TRBV5-3 and TRBJ2-5; perhaps TRBD1 as D (6 bases). TRBV5-3 is an ORF, with its function uncertain. The CDR3 runs 17 residues. V dropped 3 bases and J dropped 3 bases, with 21 bases sitting between them. The CDR3 DNA reads TGTGCCAGAAGCTGCCCCGCTAGTACAGGGTTTGAAGAGACCCAGTACTTC. It translates to CARSCPASTGFEETQYF.

The gene calls are TRBV2 and TRBJ1-5; D is ambiguous. CDR1 and CDR2 from the germline V gene are SNHLY and FYNNEI. Trimming removed 6 bases at V and 7 bases at J, with 13 bases between. The CDR3 consists of 13 residues. The CDR3 protein is CASRASEMQPQHF. The CDR3 region has the DNA TGTGCCAGCAGGGCATCCGAAATGCAGCCCCAGCATTTT.

The rearrangement links TRBV6-5 to TRBJ1-1, with D unresolved. Germline V lookup: CDR1 MNHEY, CDR2 SVGAGI. The CDR3 is made up of 14 amino acids. The V gene lost 0 bases and the J gene lost 0 bases, with 5 bases spanning the gap. The CDR3 protein is CASSYSMVNTEAFF. The CDR3 nucleotides are TGTGCCAGCAGTTACTCGATGGTGAACACTGAAGCTTTCTTT.

The V call is TRBV5-5, the J call TRBJ2-7, with D possibly being TRBD1 (6 bases). V lost 3 bases and J 1 base, leaving 23 bases between the germline ends. The CDR3 is 18 residues long. Looked up from germline, CDR1 is SGHKS and CDR2 is YYEKEE (reference sequence). CDR3 protein: CASSSQRWGQGSSYEQYF. In DNA, the CDR3 is TGTGCCAGCAGCTCCCAGAGATGGGGGCAGGGAAGTTCCTACGAGCAGTACTTC.

This rearrangement joins TRBV28 to TRBJ1-2; possibly TRBD1 for D (5 bases). The V gene lost 10 bases and the J gene lost 2 bases, with 8 bases spanning the gap. The CDR3 loop spans 11 amino acids. The germline V gene has CDR1 MDHEN and CDR2 SYDVKM. CDR3 sequence (DNA): TGTGCCACCAGGGTCAACTATGGCTACACCTTC. This codes for CATRVNYGYTF.

This rearrangement joins TRBV5-1 to TRBJ2-3; tentatively, D is TRBD1 or TRBD2 (6 bases each). The V end was cut by 7 bases, the J end by 4 bases, with 7 bases between. The CDR3 spans 11 residues. CDR1 and CDR2 (germline): SGHRS, YFSETQ. The CDR3 here is CASGGPDTQYF. The CDR3 nucleotides read TGCGCCAGCGGGGGGCCAGATACGCAGTATTTT.

The chain joins TRBV15 to TRBJ2-7; tentatively, D is TRBD1 or TRBD2 (5 bases each). The ends were cut back, 1 base at V and 3 bases at J, with 16 bases in the middle. CDR3 length: 16 amino acids. Germline V lookup: CDR1 LNHNV, CDR2 YYDKDF (reference sequence). The DNA of the CDR3 is TGTGCCACCAGCAGAGCCGAAATAGGGGACCTCTACGAGCAGTACTTC. This gives the protein CATSRAEIGDLYEQYF.

The count of this clone is one. V gene TRBV5-4 combines with J gene TRBJ2-2; weak D call: TRBD1 (5 bases). The CDR3 totals 15 residues. The germline V and J ends were trimmed by 3 bases and 2 bases, with 11 bases remaining between them. Germline V gene sequence: CDR1 SGHNT, CDR2 YYREEE (reference sequence). The CDR3 reads CASSSPQGNTGELFF. CDR3 nucleotide sequence: TGTGCCAGCAGCTCCCCCCAGGGAAACACCGGGGAGCTGTTTTTT. Based on the CDR3 plus reference TRBV5-4 and TRBJ2-2, the full variable domain is ETGVTQSPTHLIKTRGQQVTLRCSSQSGHNTVSWYQQALGQGPQFIFQYYREEENGRGNFPPRFSGLQFPNYSSELNVNALELDDSALYLCASSSPQGNTGELFFGEGSRLTVL.

This rearrangement joins TRBV28 to TRBJ1-3; D gene uncertain. The V end was cut by 1 base, the J end by 0 bases, with 10 bases between. The germline CDR1 and CDR2 sequences are MDHEN and SYDVKM. The CDR3 extends over 16 amino acids. This chain's CDR3 is CASSLLWQSSGNTIYF. CDR3 nucleotides: TGTGCCAGCAGTTTATTGTGGCAGTCCTCTGGAAACACCATATATTTT. Full variable domain (missing parts from reference TRBV28 and TRBJ1-3): DVKVTQSSRYLVKRTGEKVFLECVQDMDHENMFWYRQDPGLGLRLIYFSYDVKMKEKGDIPEGYSVSREKKERFSLILESASTNQTSMYLCASSLLWQSSGNTIYFGEGSWLTVV.